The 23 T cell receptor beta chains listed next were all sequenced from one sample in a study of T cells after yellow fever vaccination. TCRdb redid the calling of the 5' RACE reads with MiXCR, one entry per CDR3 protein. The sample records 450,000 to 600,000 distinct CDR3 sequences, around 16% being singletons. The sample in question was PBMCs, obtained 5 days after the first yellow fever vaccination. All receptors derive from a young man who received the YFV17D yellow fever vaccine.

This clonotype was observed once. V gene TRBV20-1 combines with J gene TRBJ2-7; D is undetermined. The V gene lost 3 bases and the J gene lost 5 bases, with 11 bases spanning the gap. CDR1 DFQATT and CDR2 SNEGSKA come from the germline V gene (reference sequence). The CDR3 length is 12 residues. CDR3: CSASRNQDEQYV. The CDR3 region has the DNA TGCAGTGCTAGTCGCAACCAGGACGAGCAGTACGTC.

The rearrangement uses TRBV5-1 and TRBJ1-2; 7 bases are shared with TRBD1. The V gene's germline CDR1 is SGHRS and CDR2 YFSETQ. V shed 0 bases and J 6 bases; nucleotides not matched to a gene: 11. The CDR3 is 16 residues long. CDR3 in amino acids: CASSLAVLTGADGYTF. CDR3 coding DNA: TGCGCCAGCAGCTTGGCCGTCTTAACAGGGGCGGATGGCTACACCTTC.

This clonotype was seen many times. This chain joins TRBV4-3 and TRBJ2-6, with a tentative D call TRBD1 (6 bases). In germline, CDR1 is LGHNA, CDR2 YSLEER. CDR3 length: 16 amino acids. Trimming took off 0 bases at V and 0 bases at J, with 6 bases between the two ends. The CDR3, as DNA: TGCGCCAGCAGCCAAGAGACAGGCTCTGGGGCCAACGTCCTGACTTTC. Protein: CASSQETGSGANVLTF.

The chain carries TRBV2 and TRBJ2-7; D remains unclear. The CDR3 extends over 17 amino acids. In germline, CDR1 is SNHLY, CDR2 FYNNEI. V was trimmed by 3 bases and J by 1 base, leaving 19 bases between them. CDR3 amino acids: CASSDEYGFPGSYEQYF. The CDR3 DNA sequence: TGTGCCAGCAGTGATGAATATGGGTTTCCTGGGTCCTACGAGCAGTACTTC.

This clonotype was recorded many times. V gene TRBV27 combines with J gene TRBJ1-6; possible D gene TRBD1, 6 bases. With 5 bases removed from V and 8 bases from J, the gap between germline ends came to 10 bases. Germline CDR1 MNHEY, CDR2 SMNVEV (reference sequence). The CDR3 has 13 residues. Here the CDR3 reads CASSNRVYSPLHF. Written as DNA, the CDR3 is TGTGCCAGCAGTAACAGGGTCTATTCACCCCTCCACTTT.

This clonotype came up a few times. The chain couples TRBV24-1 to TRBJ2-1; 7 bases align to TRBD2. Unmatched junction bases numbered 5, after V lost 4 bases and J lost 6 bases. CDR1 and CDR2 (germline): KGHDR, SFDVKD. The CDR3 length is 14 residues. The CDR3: CATSDPASGNEQFF. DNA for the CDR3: TGTGCCACCAGTGACCCGGCTAGCGGCAATGAGCAGTTCTTC.

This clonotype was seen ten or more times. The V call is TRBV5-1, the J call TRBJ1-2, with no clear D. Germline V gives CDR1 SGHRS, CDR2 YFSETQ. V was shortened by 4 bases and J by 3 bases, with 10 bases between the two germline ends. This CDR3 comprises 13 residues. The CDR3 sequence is CASSQDSDYGYTF. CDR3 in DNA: TGCGCCAGCAGCCAGGACTCTGACTATGGCTACACCTTC.

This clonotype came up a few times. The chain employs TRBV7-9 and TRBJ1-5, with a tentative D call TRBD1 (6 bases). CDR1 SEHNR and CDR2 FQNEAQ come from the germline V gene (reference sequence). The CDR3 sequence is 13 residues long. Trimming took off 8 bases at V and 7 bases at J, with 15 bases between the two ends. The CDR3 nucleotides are TGTGCCAGCTCGAAATTACAGGGCCAGCCCCAGCATTTT. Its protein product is CASSKLQGQPQHF.

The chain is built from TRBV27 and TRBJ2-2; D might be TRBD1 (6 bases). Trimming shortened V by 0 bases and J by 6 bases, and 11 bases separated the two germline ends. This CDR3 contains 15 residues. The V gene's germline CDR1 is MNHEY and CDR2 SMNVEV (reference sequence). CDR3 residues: CASSLSTSGAGELFF. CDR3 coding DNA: TGTGCCAGCAGTTTATCAACCTCAGGGGCCGGGGAGCTGTTTTTT.

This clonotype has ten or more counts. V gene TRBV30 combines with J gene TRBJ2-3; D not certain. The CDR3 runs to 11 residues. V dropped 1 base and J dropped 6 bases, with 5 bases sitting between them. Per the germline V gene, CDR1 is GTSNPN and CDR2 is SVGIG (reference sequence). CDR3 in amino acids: CAWSGGDTQYF. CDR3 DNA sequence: TGTGCCTGGAGTGGAGGTGATACGCAGTATTTT.

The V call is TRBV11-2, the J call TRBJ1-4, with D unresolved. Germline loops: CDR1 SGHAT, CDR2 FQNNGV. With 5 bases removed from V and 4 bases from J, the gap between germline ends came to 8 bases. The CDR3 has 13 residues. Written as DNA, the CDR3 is TGTGCCAGCAGCCTACGATTTAATGAAAAACTGTTTTTT. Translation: CASSLRFNEKLFF.

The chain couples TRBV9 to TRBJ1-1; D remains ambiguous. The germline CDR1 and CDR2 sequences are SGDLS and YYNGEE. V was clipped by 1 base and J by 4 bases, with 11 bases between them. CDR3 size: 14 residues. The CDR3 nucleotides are TGTGCCAGCAGCGTAACCGGACTGGGCACTGAAGCTTTCTTT. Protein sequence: CASSVTGLGTEAFF.

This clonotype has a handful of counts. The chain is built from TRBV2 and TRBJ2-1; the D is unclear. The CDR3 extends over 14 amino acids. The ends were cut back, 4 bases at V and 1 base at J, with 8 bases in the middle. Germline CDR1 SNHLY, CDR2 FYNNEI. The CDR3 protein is CASSGLGSYNEQFF. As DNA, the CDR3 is TGTGCCAGCAGTGGTTTAGGGTCCTACAATGAGCAGTTCTTC.

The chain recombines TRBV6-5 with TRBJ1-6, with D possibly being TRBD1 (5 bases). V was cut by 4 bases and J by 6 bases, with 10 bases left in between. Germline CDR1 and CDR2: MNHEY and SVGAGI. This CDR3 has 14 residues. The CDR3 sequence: CASSSGWSNSPLHF. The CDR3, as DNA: TGTGCCAGCAGTTCAGGGTGGAGTAATTCACCCCTCCACTTT.

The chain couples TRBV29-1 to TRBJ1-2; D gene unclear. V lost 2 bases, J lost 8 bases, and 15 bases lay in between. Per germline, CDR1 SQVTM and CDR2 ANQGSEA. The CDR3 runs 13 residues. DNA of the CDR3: TGCAGCGTTGAAAAGAGTACTTTGCGGGGCTACACCTTC. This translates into CSVEKSTLRGYTF.

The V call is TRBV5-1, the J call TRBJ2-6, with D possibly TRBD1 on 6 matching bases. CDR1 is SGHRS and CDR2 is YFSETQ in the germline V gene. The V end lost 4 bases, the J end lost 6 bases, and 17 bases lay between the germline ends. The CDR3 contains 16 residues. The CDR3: CASSTAAGALANVLTF. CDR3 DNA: TGCGCCAGCAGCACCGCCGCAGGGGCACTGGCCAACGTCCTGACTTTC.

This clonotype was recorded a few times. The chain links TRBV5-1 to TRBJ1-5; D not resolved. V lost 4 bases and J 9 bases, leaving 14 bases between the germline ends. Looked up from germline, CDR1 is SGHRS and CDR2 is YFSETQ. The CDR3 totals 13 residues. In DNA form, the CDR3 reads TGCGCCAGCAGCCCGGCTCCCGGTTCGCCCCAGCATTTT. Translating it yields CASSPAPGSPQHF.

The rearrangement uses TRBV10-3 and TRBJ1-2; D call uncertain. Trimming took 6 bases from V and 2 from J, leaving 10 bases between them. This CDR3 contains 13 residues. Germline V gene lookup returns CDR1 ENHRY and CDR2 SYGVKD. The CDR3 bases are TGTGCCATCAGCTCCGGGCCCAACTATGGCTACACCTTC. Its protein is CAISSGPNYGYTF.

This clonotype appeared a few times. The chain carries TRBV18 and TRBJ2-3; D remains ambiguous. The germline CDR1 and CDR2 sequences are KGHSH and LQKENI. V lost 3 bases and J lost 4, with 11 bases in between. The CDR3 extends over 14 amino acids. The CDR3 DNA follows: TGTGCCAGCTCACCTCCTCCCATGGCAGATACGCAGTATTTT. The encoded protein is CASSPPPMADTQYF.

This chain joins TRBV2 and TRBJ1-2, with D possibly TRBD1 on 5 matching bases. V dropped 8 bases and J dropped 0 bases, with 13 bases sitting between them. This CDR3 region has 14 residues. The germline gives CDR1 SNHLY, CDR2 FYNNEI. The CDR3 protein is CASQGDSPNYGYTF. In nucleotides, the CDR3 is TGTGCCAGCCAGGGCGACTCTCCTAACTATGGCTACACCTTC. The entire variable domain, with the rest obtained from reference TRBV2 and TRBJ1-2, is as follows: EPEVTQTPSHQVTQMGQEVILRCVPISNHLYFYWYRQILGQKVEFLVSFYNNEISEKSEIFDDQFSVERPDGSNFTLKIRSTKLEDSAMYFCASQGDSPNYGYTFGSGTRLTVV.

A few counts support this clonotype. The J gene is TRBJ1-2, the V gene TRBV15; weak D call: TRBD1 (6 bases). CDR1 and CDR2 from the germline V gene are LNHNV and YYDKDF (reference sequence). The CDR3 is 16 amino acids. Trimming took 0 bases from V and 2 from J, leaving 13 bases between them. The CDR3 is CATSRDLTGLNYGYTF. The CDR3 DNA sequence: TGTGCCACCAGCAGAGATCTCACAGGGCTCAACTATGGCTACACCTTC.

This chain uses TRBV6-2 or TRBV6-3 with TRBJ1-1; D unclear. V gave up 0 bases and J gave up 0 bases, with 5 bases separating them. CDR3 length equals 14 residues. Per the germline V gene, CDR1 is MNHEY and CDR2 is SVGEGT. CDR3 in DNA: TGTGCCAGCAGTTACTCCCCAGTGAACACTGAAGCTTTCTTT. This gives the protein CASSYSPVNTEAFF.

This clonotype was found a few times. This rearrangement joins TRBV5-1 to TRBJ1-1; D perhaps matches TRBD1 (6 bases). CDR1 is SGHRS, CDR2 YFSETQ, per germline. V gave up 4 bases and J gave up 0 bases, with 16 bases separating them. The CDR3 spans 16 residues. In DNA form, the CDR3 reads TGCGCCAGCAGCCTTAGGACAGCCGGGCTGAACACTGAAGCTTTCTTT. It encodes CASSLRTAGLNTEAFF.